A single sample gave rise to the 9 T cell receptor beta chains below, sequenced in a study of beta chain features in type 1 diabetes. General study results and limits: Across all four CD4+ subsets, people with type 1 diabetes showed modestly shorter TCRB CDR3s.

Their antigens are not known. Reverse transcription of all isolated RNA meant that expressed TCRB transcripts were sequenced. Sequencing used immunoSEQ multiplex PCR; TCRdb keeps in-frame clones, though not all of them. Seen here are a few hundred thousand clones, 8% to 10% observed once, and the top ten hold about 0.6%. Source material: central memory CD4+ T cells from blood. The receptors were gathered from a young man with type 1 diabetes.

This clone was seen a handful of times. This chain uses TRBV7-9 with TRBJ2-2; D call uncertain. The CDR3 is made up of 13 amino acids. With 1 base removed from V and 7 bases from J, the gap between germline ends came to 7 bases. Germline V CDR1 and CDR2: SEHNR, FQNEAQ (reference sequence). The CDR3 sequence is CASSLVYGGELFF. Written as DNA, the CDR3 is TGTGCCAGCAGCTTAGTATACGGCGGGGAGCTGTTTTTT.

J is TRBJ2-1 and V is TRBV5-4; a possible D gene is TRBD1 (5 bases). The CDR3 contains 15 residues. The V gene lost 0 bases and the J gene lost 2 bases, with 9 bases spanning the gap. The germline V gene encodes CDR1 SGHNT and CDR2 YYREEE (reference sequence). CDR3 nucleotides: TGTGCCAGCAGCTTGGGCAGGGCCGCCTACAATGAGCAGTTCTTC. It is translated as CASSLGRAAYNEQFF.

This clone came up once. The genes are TRBV6-1 and TRBJ2-7; 7 nucleotides agree with TRBD1. Germline V gene data show CDR1 as MNHNS and CDR2 as SASEGT. V lost 5 bases to trimming and J lost 2 bases; unmatched junction nucleotides: 9. This CDR3 has 15 residues. The CDR3 region has the DNA TGTGCCAGCAGTTTCGAGACAGGGAGTACCTACGAGCAGTACTTC. Protein product: CASSFETGSTYEQYF.

The V gene is TRBV14, the J gene TRBJ1-4; a possible D gene is TRBD1 (5 bases). V was trimmed by 7 bases and J by 6 bases, leaving 24 bases between them. Germline CDR1 and CDR2: SGHDN and FVKESK. The CDR3 sequence is 17 residues long. CDR3 loop: CASTLRFGGGYDEKLFF. The CDR3 DNA sequence: TGTGCCAGCACCCTCCGGTTTGGGGGAGGTTACGATGAAAAACTGTTTTTT.

The chain links TRBV11-2 to TRBJ2-7, with D uncertain. Trimming took 1 base from V and 0 from J, leaving 4 bases between them. The CDR3 has 13 residues. Germline CDR1 reads SGHAT; CDR2 reads FQNNGV. This chain's CDR3 is CASSLGSSYEQYF. DNA for the CDR3: TGTGCCAGCAGCTTAGGCTCCTCCTACGAGCAGTACTTC.

This clone has just a few counts. The gene calls are TRBV6-6 and TRBJ1-5; maybe TRBD1 (5 bases). This CDR3 has 14 residues. From germline, CDR1 is MNHNY and CDR2 SVGAGI (reference sequence). Trimming took 2 bases from V and 4 from J, leaving 9 bases between them. CDR3 in amino acids: CASSYGGVNQPQHF. The CDR3 DNA reads TGTGCCAGCAGTTACGGGGGTGTAAATCAGCCCCAGCATTTT.

This clone has at least ten counts. The gene calls are TRBV10-3 and TRBJ2-1, with D possibly being TRBD1 (6 bases). The CDR3 consists of 13 residues. With 6 bases removed from V and 5 bases from J, the gap between germline ends came to 11 bases. From germline, CDR1 is ENHRY and CDR2 SYGVKD. CDR3 nucleotides: TGTGCCATCAGCGGGACAATCGACAATGAGCAGTTCTTC. Translating gives CAISGTIDNEQFF.

The rearrangement uses TRBV25-1 and TRBJ2-7; 8 bases fit TRBD2. The CDR3 runs to 16 residues. Germline CDR1 MGHDK, CDR2 SYGVNS. With V trimmed by 10 bases and J by 2 bases, 16 bases remained unmatched. Here the CDR3 DNA reads TGTGCCACCACAGCCGAACTAGCGGAGTCGCCCTACGAGCAGTACTTC. The encoded protein is CATTAELAESPYEQYF.

The sample holds a few counts of this clone. The chain has TRBV9 and TRBJ1-5; no clear D gene. This CDR3 has 14 residues. Germline assignment: CDR1 SGDLS and CDR2 YYNGEE. Trimming removed 4 bases at V and 4 bases at J, with 12 bases between. The CDR3 DNA sequence: TGTGCCAGCAGCCAAGGCGGTGGTAATCAGCCCCAGCATTTT. Translating it yields CASSQGGGNQPQHF.